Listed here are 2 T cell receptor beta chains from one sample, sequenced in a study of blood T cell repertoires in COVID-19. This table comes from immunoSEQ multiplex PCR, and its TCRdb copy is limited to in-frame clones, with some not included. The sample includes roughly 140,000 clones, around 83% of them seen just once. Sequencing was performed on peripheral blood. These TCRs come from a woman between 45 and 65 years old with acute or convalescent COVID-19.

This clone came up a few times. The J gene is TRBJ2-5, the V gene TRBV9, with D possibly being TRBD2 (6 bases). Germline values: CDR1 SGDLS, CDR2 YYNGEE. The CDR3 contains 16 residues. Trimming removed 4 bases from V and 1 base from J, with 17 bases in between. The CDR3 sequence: CASSPGVVDTQETQYF. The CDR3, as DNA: TGTGCCAGCAGCCCGGGGGTGGTGGACACCCAAGAGACCCAGTACTTC.

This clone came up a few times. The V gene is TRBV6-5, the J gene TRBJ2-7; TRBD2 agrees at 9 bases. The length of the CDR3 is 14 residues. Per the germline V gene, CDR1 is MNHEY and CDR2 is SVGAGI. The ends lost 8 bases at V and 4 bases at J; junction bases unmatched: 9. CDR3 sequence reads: CASLQRGAVYEQYF. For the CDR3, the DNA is TGTGCCAGCCTGCAGCGGGGGGCCGTATACGAGCAGTACTTC.